A selection of T cell receptor beta chains follows, all from one sample in a study of T-cell reconstitution after alpha-beta-depleted transplantation in children. TCRdb reanalysed the PCR reads using MiXCR and keeps one entry per CDR3 protein. The sample has some 450,000 distinct CDR3 sequences, about 40% seen once. The sequences come from PBMCs, collected before TCRalphabeta/CD19-depleted stem cell transplant. Receptors were obtained from a girl aged 2 to 10 with aplastic anemia, due to receive a stem cell transplant. Each CDR3 is given with its conserved first and last residue. The D gene is left open where the match is weak. Only part of the rows carry a size: once, few, many, or a class if the clone is expanded.

V gene	J gene	clone size	D gene	CDR3 protein	CDR3 DNA
TRBV12-3/TRBV12-4	TRBJ2-3	many	-	CASVERFTDTQYF	TGTGCCAGCGTGGAGCGGTTCACAGATACGCAGTATTTT
TRBV29-1	TRBJ2-2	few	TRBD2	CSVGGGAGGLLGELFF	TGCAGCGTTGGGGGGGGAGCGGGAGGGCTTCTCGGGGAGCTGTTTTTT
TRBV9	TRBJ2-1	few	TRBD2	CASSATSVSYNEQFF	TGTGCCAGCAGCGCGACTAGCGTCTCCTACAATGAGCAGTTCTTC
TRBV29-1	TRBJ2-5	-	TRBD1	CSVTGQLQETQYF	TGCAGCGTTACGGGACAGTTACAAGAGACCCAGTACTTC
TRBV29-1	TRBJ2-5	-	-	CSVEPTNQETQYF	TGCAGCGTTGAACCTACGAATCAAGAGACCCAGTACTTC
TRBV6-2/TRBV6-3	TRBJ1-5	-	-	CASRIQLGQPQHF	TGTGCCAGCAGAATTCAATTGGGGCAGCCCCAGCATTTT
TRBV7-9	TRBJ2-7	many	-	CASSLAQGEQYF	TGTGCCAGCAGCTTAGCACAGGGCGAGCAGTACTTC
TRBV9	TRBJ2-7	-	TRBD1	CASSAGPEPGQGEYEQYF	TGTGCCAGCAGCGCTGGCCCCGAACCGGGACAGGGAGAGTACGAGCAGTACTTC
TRBV30	TRBJ1-5	many	-	CAWSRKGSQPQHF	TGTGCCTGGAGCCGCAAGGGAAGTCAGCCCCAGCATTTT
TRBV20-1	TRBJ2-3	-	-	CSARVVWGNTDTQYF	TGCAGTGCTAGAGTCGTGTGGGGAAACACAGATACGCAGTATTTT
TRBV15	TRBJ1-1	-	-	CATSRYQDGTEAFF	TGTGCCACCAGCAGATATCAGGACGGCACTGAAGCTTTCTTT
TRBV28	TRBJ1-3	-	TRBD1	CASSLPTLTGRPRDTIYF	TGTGCCAGCAGTTTACCTACCTTGACAGGGCGTCCTAGGGACACCATATATTTT
TRBV20-1	TRBJ1-2	-	-	CRLHENYGYTF	TGCAGGCTACACGAAAACTATGGCTACACCTTC
TRBV29-1	TRBJ2-3	-	TRBD2	CSVEWQNLLAGGPTDTQYF	TGCAGCGTTGAATGGCAGAACTTACTAGCGGGAGGGCCGACAGATACGCAGTATTTT
TRBV9	TRBJ2-5	-	TRBD2	CASSVVGTSQETQYF	TGTGCCAGCAGCGTAGTGGGGACTAGCCAGGAGACCCAGTACTTC
TRBV29-1	TRBJ2-7	-	-	CSVERSSSYEQYF	TGCAGCGTTGAGCGCAGTAGCTCCTACGAGCAGTACTTC
TRBV5-5	TRBJ2-7	few	-	CASSSEWPGSLAYEQYF	TGTGCCAGCAGCTCAGAATGGCCGGGCTCTCTTGCCTACGAGCAGTACTTC
TRBV7-2	TRBJ2-2	-	-	CASSLLLAYGELFF	TGTGCCAGCAGCTTACTCCTAGCGTACGGGGAGCTGTTTTTT
TRBV4-2	TRBJ2-1	-	TRBD1	CASSQIPGQGAYNEQFF	TGTGCCAGCAGCCAAATACCGGGACAGGGGGCTTACAATGAGCAGTTCTTC
TRBV3-1	TRBJ2-7	many	TRBD2	CASSFGLALYEQYF	TGTGCCAGCAGCTTCGGACTAGCGCTCTACGAGCAGTACTTC
TRBV6-2/TRBV6-3	TRBJ2-1	-	TRBD2	CASSLLGPGGAYNEQFF	TGTGCCAGCAGTCTTCTCGGCCCGGGGGGGGCCTACAATGAGCAGTTCTTC
TRBV20-1	TRBJ2-1	-	-	CSAPRSRDEQFF	TGCAGTGCTCCCCGTAGTCGCGATGAGCAGTTCTTC
TRBV4-2	TRBJ2-4	-	TRBD1	CASSQEGTGINIQYF	TGTGCCAGCAGCCAAGAGGGGACAGGGATAAACATTCAGTACTTC
TRBV29-1	TRBJ2-7	-	-	CSVVEGPSMYF	TGCAGCGTTGTCGAAGGTCCCAGCATGTACTTC
TRBV20-1	TRBJ1-2	few	-	CSARVVQGDPYGYTF	TGCAGTGCTAGAGTGGTACAGGGTGATCCCTATGGCTACACCTTC